Below, 10 T cell receptor beta chains from the same sample are listed, as sequenced in a study of coeliac disease. Profiling relied on immunoSEQ multiplex PCR, and the TCRdb table lists in-frame clones only, not all of them. This table holds thousands of clones, 65% to 80% found once. What these receptors recognize is not known. Overall study findings and caveats: Lower clonality than controls marked TRB and TRG repertoires from active celiac intraepithelial and lamina propria samples.

The sample comprised lamina propria lymphocytes from the gut. The receptors shown here come from a woman aged 18-35 years with active celiac disease.

The chain combines TRBV11-2 with TRBJ2-7; TRBD2 agrees at 7 bases. This CDR3 region has 16 residues. Germline-derived CDR1 and CDR2 are SGHAT and FQNNGV. V was clipped by 4 bases and J by 4 bases; unmatched bases: 13. CDR3 loop: CASSSVWREMVYEQYF. In DNA, the CDR3 is TGTGCCAGCAGCTCCGTGTGGCGGGAGATGGTATACGAGCAGTACTTC.

This clone showed up just a few times. In DNA form, the CDR3 reads TGTGCCAGCAGGAGGGACATGGACACTAATGAAAAACTGTTTTTT. This gives the protein CASRRDMDTNEKLFF. The chain carries TRBV5-4 and TRBJ1-4; possible D gene TRBD1, 6 bases. The germline V and J ends were trimmed by 5 bases and 2 bases, with 13 bases remaining between them. The germline V gene encodes CDR1 SGHNT and CDR2 YYREEE (reference sequence). This CDR3 region has 15 residues. Looking up the rest from reference TRBV5-4 and TRBJ1-4 gives the full variable domain: ETGVTQSPTHLIKTRGQQVTLRCSSQSGHNTVSWYQQALGQGPQFIFQYYREEENGRGNFPPRFSGLQFPNYSSELNVNALELDDSALYLCASRRDMDTNEKLFFGSGTQLSVL.

This chain joins TRBV27 and TRBJ2-3; 8 bases match TRBD1. There are 16 residues in the CDR3. Germline CDR1 MNHEY, CDR2 SMNVEV (reference sequence). The V and J ends lost 5 bases and 0 bases, in that order; junction bases with no gene match: 7. The CDR3, as DNA: TGTGCCAGCAGTCCCTGGACAGGGATGAGCACAGATACGCAGTATTTT. Amino acids: CASSPWTGMSTDTQYF.

This clone was counted once. This sequence joins TRBV2 and TRBJ1-1, with TRBD1 matching over 7 bases. V was pared by 10 bases and J by 0 bases, with 14 bases of the junction left unmatched. Germline V CDR1 and CDR2: SNHLY, FYNNEI. The CDR3 loop spans 16 amino acids. The DNA for the CDR3 is TGTGCCACCAGGGTTGTGACAGGGCGTATGAACACTGAAGCTTTCTTT. Its translation is CATRVVTGRMNTEAFF. Drawing the rest from reference TRBV2 and TRBJ1-1, the complete variable domain is EPEVTQTPSHQVTQMGQEVILRCVPISNHLYFYWYRQILGQKVEFLVSFYNNEISEKSEIFDDQFSVERPDGSNFTLKIRSTKLEDSAMYFCATRVVTGRMNTEAFFGQGTRLTVV.

This clone was seen a handful of times. The CDR3 protein is CASSPRDRTYNEQFF. CDR3 DNA: TGTGCCAGCAGCCCCCGGGACAGGACCTACAATGAGCAGTTCTTC. V gene TRBV9 combines with J gene TRBJ2-1, with TRBD1 identical over 8 bases. CDR1 and CDR2 from the germline V gene are SGDLS and YYNGEE. The CDR3 is 15 amino acids. V was pared by 4 bases and J by 2 bases, with 5 bases of the junction left unmatched.

The genes are TRBV4-2 and TRBJ2-1; 9 nucleotides match TRBD2. Germline CDR1 reads LGHNA; CDR2 reads YNFKEQ. The CDR3 is made up of 16 amino acids. V shed 4 bases and J 0 bases; nucleotides not matched to a gene: 4. For the CDR3, the DNA is TGTGCCAGCAGCCCGACTAGCGGAAACTCCTACAATGAGCAGTTCTTC. As protein: CASSPTSGNSYNEQFF.

The V gene is TRBV27, the J gene TRBJ2-7; possibly TRBD2 for D (7 bases). This CDR3 comprises 16 residues. V lost 6 bases, J lost 2 bases, and 20 bases lay in between. CDR1 MNHEY and CDR2 SMNVEV come from the germline V gene (reference sequence). The CDR3 DNA reads as TGTGCCAGCAGCCCTAGCCGGGGGCGGGGGCCCTACGAGCAGTACTTC. Translation: CASSPSRGRGPYEQYF.

The chain has TRBV7-6 and TRBJ2-1; D not resolved. The germline V gene encodes CDR1 SGHVS and CDR2 FNYEAQ. The CDR3 consists of 14 residues. The V and J ends lost 4 bases and 5 bases respectively, with 12 bases between them. The CDR3 here is CASSSPRLDNEQFF. CDR3 nucleotides: TGTGCCAGCAGCTCCCCCAGACTTGACAATGAGCAGTTCTTC.

The chain recombines TRBV19 with TRBJ1-5; perhaps TRBD1 as D (5 bases). CDR1 LNHDA and CDR2 SQIVND come from the germline V gene (reference sequence). V lost 6 bases and J lost 7, with 16 bases in between. This CDR3 has 14 residues. CDR3 nucleotides: TGTGCCAGTAGCCCACTCCAGGGACTCCAGCCCCAGCATTTT. Its translation: CASSPLQGLQPQHF.

The chain uses TRBV13 and TRBJ2-5; D perhaps matches TRBD2 (5 bases). CDR1 and CDR2 (germline): PRHDT, FYEKMQ (reference sequence). The CDR3 extends over 15 amino acids. V lost 2 bases, J lost 2 bases, and 12 bases lay in between. The DNA of the CDR3 is TGTGCCAGCAGCTTAAATGGGAGAAGACAAGAGACCCAGTACTTC. Translated, it gives CASSLNGRRQETQYF.